Below, 21 T cell receptor beta chains from the same sample are listed, as sequenced in a study of cytomegalovirus exposure and HLA in healthy donors. The PCR used 60 Vbeta and 13 Jbeta primers. Sequencing was performed with immunoSEQ multiplex PCR; in TCRdb, only in-frame clones are kept and a portion is missing. The sample lists about 140,000 clones, roughly 80% occurring once. Specimen: PBMCs. The receptors were sampled from a man aged 40-49 years in good health and CMV-seronegative.

Of note for this clone: The junction shows a germline mismatch at one end, possibly a read error. The chain employs TRBV7-2 and TRBJ2-6, with a tentative D call TRBD1 (6 bases). This CDR3 is built from 16 residues. Germline V gene data show CDR1 as SGHTA and CDR2 as FQGNSA. This chain's CDR3 is CASSPRAGAGVNVLTF. The CDR3 region has the DNA TGTGCCAGCAGCCCTAGGGCAGGGGCCGGGGTCAACGTCCTGACTTTC.

The rearrangement joins TRBV7-9 to TRBJ1-1; 7 nucleotides agree with TRBD1. V lost 8 bases to trimming and J lost 1 base; unmatched junction nucleotides: 10. This CDR3 is built from 15 residues. Per the germline V gene, CDR1 is SEHNR and CDR2 is FQNEAQ (reference sequence). Here the CDR3 DNA reads TGTGCCAGCCAGGGGACCGGGACAGAGAACACTGAAGCTTTCTTT. Protein product: CASQGTGTENTEAFF.

This clone was counted only a few times. This sequence joins TRBV19 and TRBJ1-2; D gene uncertain. Germline V gene sequence: CDR1 LNHDA, CDR2 SQIVND (reference sequence). This CDR3 region has 15 residues. Deletions cut 8 bases from V and 8 bases from J, with 24 bases between. The CDR3: CASFRGTGVEKGYTF. CDR3 bases: TGTGCCAGTTTTCGAGGAACCGGGGTGGAGAAAGGCTACACCTTC.

CDR3 region: CASSTGTAHEQYF. The CDR3 DNA follows: TGTGCCAGTAGTACAGGGACAGCCCACGAGCAGTACTTC. The chain links TRBV19 to TRBJ2-7; 7 bases align to TRBD1. Germline V lookup: CDR1 LNHDA, CDR2 SQIVND (reference sequence). Trimming at V came to 4 bases and at J to 5 bases, leaving 5 bases not matched to a gene. The length of the CDR3 is 13 residues. Together with reference TRBV19 and TRBJ2-7, the CDR3 gives the full variable domain: DGGITQSPKYLFRKEGQNVTLSCEQNLNHDAMYWYRQDPGQGLRLIYYSQIVNDFQKGDIAEGYSVSREKKESFPLTVTSAQKNPTAFYLCASSTGTAHEQYFGPGTRLTVT.

The chain is built from TRBV27 and TRBJ2-4; TRBD1 is a possible D gene (5 bases). The CDR3 length is 13 residues. Germline loops: CDR1 MNHEY, CDR2 SMNVEV (reference sequence). V was clipped by 7 bases and J by 9 bases, with 16 bases between them. Here the CDR3 DNA reads TGTGCCAGCACAACAGGACCAAGGGGCATTCAGTACTTC. Its protein product is CASTTGPRGIQYF.

This clone turned up a few times. The chain joins TRBV15 to TRBJ1-1, with D possibly matching TRBD1 (6 bases). Germline-derived CDR1 and CDR2 are LNHNV and YYDKDF (reference sequence). Trimming stripped 0 bases from V and 0 bases from J, with 17 bases between. This CDR3 spans 18 amino acids. The CDR3 loop reads CATSRESVWGTLNTEAFF. The CDR3 DNA reads as TGTGCCACCAGCAGAGAGTCCGTGTGGGGGACACTGAACACTGAAGCTTTCTTT.

The CDR3 protein is CASSSQAWGYTF. In DNA, the CDR3 is TGTGCCAGCAGTTCCCAAGCGTGGGGCTACACCTTC. The rearrangement joins TRBV28 to TRBJ1-2, with D unclear. Trimming took off 4 bases at V and 8 bases at J, with 11 bases between the two ends. Germline loops: CDR1 MDHEN, CDR2 SYDVKM. CDR3 length equals 12 residues.

The sample holds a few counts of this clone. The rearrangement links TRBV7-2 to TRBJ2-3; D perhaps matches TRBD1 (6 bases). The CDR3 sequence is 15 residues long. Trimming took 5 bases from V and 2 from J, leaving 14 bases between them. CDR1 is SGHTA, CDR2 FQGNSA, per germline. CDR3 DNA: TGTGCCAGCAGCAAAGACAGGTCCTACACAGATACGCAGTATTTT. Translation gives CASSKDRSYTDTQYF.

The V call is TRBV27, the J call TRBJ2-7, with 7 bases identical to TRBD2. There are 14 residues in the CDR3. With 2 bases clipped from V and 3 bases from J, the junction kept 4 bases outside the gene matches. CDR1 MNHEY and CDR2 SMNVEV come from the germline V gene (reference sequence). The CDR3 here is CASSLVASGYEQYF. For the CDR3, the DNA is TGTGCCAGCAGTTTAGTAGCTAGCGGCTACGAGCAGTACTTC.

As for this clone: Other nucleotide sequences in the sample specify the same CDR3. The J gene is TRBJ1-5, the V gene TRBV15; no firm D call. V was shortened by 0 bases and J by 6 bases, with 3 bases between the two germline ends. The CDR3 loop spans 12 amino acids. The germline V gene encodes CDR1 LNHNV and CDR2 YYDKDF (reference sequence). CDR3 loop: CATSRDRQPQHF. DNA for the CDR3: TGTGCCACCAGCAGAGATCGTCAGCCCCAGCATTTT. Filled out from reference TRBV15 and TRBJ1-5, the complete variable domain reads DAMVIQNPRYQVTQFGKPVTLSCSQTLNHNVMYWYQQKSSQAPKLLFHYYDKDFNNEADTPDNFQSRRPNTSFCFLDIRSPGLGDTAMYLCATSRDRQPQHFGDGTRLSIL.

The V call is TRBV18, the J call TRBJ1-3; TRBD1 might be the D (6 bases). Trimming left V 2 bases short and J 4 bases short, with 30 bases between. The germline V gene has CDR1 KGHSH and CDR2 LQKENI. The CDR3 runs to 21 residues. The CDR3: CASSPFKWGQGLSLAGNTIYF. Written as DNA, the CDR3 is TGTGCCAGCTCACCATTCAAGTGGGGACAAGGTTTATCGCTGGCGGGAAACACCATATATTTT.

CDR3 residues: CASSVYQGQAQETQYF. CDR3 coding DNA: TGTGCCAGCAGTGTATACCAGGGACAGGCACAAGAGACCCAGTACTTC. J is TRBJ2-5 and V is TRBV6-1, with 8 bases matching TRBD1. Germline assignment: CDR1 MNHNS and CDR2 SASEGT. The V segment lost 4 bases and the J segment 2 bases; nucleotides outside the gene matches: 9. The CDR3 loop spans 16 amino acids.

The chain joins TRBV7-9 to TRBJ1-3; D is perhaps TRBD1 (5 bases). The V gene lost 5 bases and the J gene lost 7 bases, with 9 bases spanning the gap. CDR3 length: 12 residues. From germline, CDR1 is SEHNR and CDR2 FQNEAQ (reference sequence). The CDR3 sequence: CASSAGLNTIYF. The CDR3 DNA sequence: TGTGCCAGCAGCGCGGGACTTAACACCATATATTTT.

The rearrangement uses TRBV15 and TRBJ1-2, with D unresolved. V gave up 0 bases and J gave up 3 bases, with 14 bases separating them. CDR3 length: 16 amino acids. CDR1 and CDR2 from the germline V gene are LNHNV and YYDKDF (reference sequence). The CDR3 region is CATSRELSAGDYGYTF. CDR3 DNA: TGTGCCACCAGCAGAGAACTGTCTGCAGGTGACTATGGCTACACCTTC. Variable domain in full (rest from reference TRBV15 and TRBJ1-2): DAMVIQNPRYQVTQFGKPVTLSCSQTLNHNVMYWYQQKSSQAPKLLFHYYDKDFNNEADTPDNFQSRRPNTSFCFLDIRSPGLGDTAMYLCATSRELSAGDYGYTFGSGTRLTVV.

The chain links TRBV7-9 to TRBJ2-5; 7 bases agree with TRBD1. Germline V gene sequence: CDR1 SEHNR, CDR2 FQNEAQ (reference sequence). This CDR3 has 16 residues. The V segment lost 5 bases and the J segment 2 bases; nucleotides outside the gene matches: 11. CDR3 in amino acids: CASSPKTGNRQETQYF. CDR3 in DNA: TGTGCCAGCAGCCCTAAGACAGGGAACCGTCAAGAGACCCAGTACTTC.

This chain joins TRBV2 and TRBJ1-2; TRBD1 matches at 7 bases. The CDR3 covers 15 residues. Per the germline V gene, CDR1 is SNHLY and CDR2 is FYNNEI. The trim removed 3 bases at V and 3 bases at J, leaving 7 bases unmatched. The CDR3 DNA follows: TGTGCCAGCAGTGATCATAGCAGGGGGGACTATGGCTACACCTTC. Its translation is CASSDHSRGDYGYTF. The full variable domain, completed using reference TRBV2 and TRBJ1-2, is EPEVTQTPSHQVTQMGQEVILRCVPISNHLYFYWYRQILGQKVEFLVSFYNNEISEKSEIFDDQFSVERPDGSNFTLKIRSTKLEDSAMYFCASSDHSRGDYGYTFGSGTRLTVV.

V is TRBV28 and J is TRBJ2-7; weak D call: TRBD2 (5 bases). This CDR3 region has 16 residues. Per the germline V gene, CDR1 is MDHEN and CDR2 is SYDVKM. Trimming took 5 bases from V and 3 from J, leaving 20 bases between them. Here the CDR3 reads CASSLPGTHGVYEQYF. In DNA, the CDR3 is TGTGCCAGCAGTCTACCCGGTACACACGGGGTCTACGAGCAGTACTTC.

V gene TRBV18 combines with J gene TRBJ2-1; 11 positions match TRBD2. The CDR3 consists of 14 residues. The J segment lost 6 bases and the V segment lost 3 bases, leaving 1 base of the junction unmatched. The germline gives CDR1 KGHSH, CDR2 LQKENI. This CDR3 is CASSPGLAGNEQFF. DNA for the CDR3: TGTGCCAGCTCACCCGGACTAGCGGGCAATGAGCAGTTCTTC.

The chain has TRBV2 and TRBJ2-5, with 8 bases lining up with TRBD1. Germline CDR1 is SNHLY and CDR2 is FYNNEI. The CDR3 length is 15 residues. The V segment lost 6 bases and the J segment 3 bases; nucleotides outside the gene matches: 9. The CDR3 sequence is CASRETGAREETQYF. In DNA form, the CDR3 reads TGTGCCAGCAGGGAGACAGGGGCGAGGGAAGAGACCCAGTACTTC.

The chain carries TRBV5-1 and TRBJ1-2, with unresolved D. CDR1 SGHRS and CDR2 YFSETQ come from the germline V gene. CDR3 size: 13 residues. Trimming took 1 base from V and 3 from J, leaving 7 bases between them. The CDR3 DNA is TGCGCCAGCAGCTTGACAGATGACTATGGCTACACCTTC. Its translation: CASSLTDDYGYTF.

The chain uses TRBV7-2 and TRBJ1-2, with 7 bases fitting TRBD1. J gave up 6 bases and V 4 bases, and 5 bases lay outside the gene matches. The germline gives CDR1 SGHTA, CDR2 FQGNSA. This CDR3 has 13 residues. CDR3 in amino acids: CASSSRQGHGYTF. DNA for the CDR3: TGTGCCAGCAGCTCCCGACAGGGCCATGGCTACACCTTC.